This T cell receptor (beta chain) was retrieved from a study of tumor-infiltrating lymphocytes in primary liver carcinoma. Germline assignment: CDR1 MNHNS and CDR2 SASEGT. The CDR3 is 13 residues long. V dropped 11 bases and J dropped 5 bases, with 16 bases sitting between them. TCR beta cDNA was reverse-transcribed from 450 to 500 ng of total RNA. The reaction used a constant-region primer and ProtoScript II reverse transcriptase. Researchers made the TCR beta libraries by running three nested multiplex PCR rounds with slightly modified ARM-PCR. Running around 10 cycles apiece, the first two PCR rounds relied on TRBV1-TRBV30 forward primers together with a C-beta reverse primer. TCRdb recomputed calls from the multiplex PCR reads with MiXCR, one row per CDR3 protein. The table has fewer than 250,000 distinct CDR3 sequences, approximately 64% seen once. Unsorted whole blood yielded the blood RNA, and germline DNA was also extracted.

Whole-study findings and limits: Tumors had a significantly higher top-250-clone fraction than blood (p = 0.039).

As for this clonotype: The antigen is not known. A much larger clone differs from this one at a single base, so this may be a read error.

Specimen: peripheral blood. The receptor's source is a woman aged 55-69 years with primary liver carcinoma and hepatitis B virus infection. V and J are TRBV6-1 and TRBJ2-1; the D gene is possibly TRBD1 (5 bases). The CDR3 is CASKETADNEQFF. CDR3 DNA sequence: TGTGCCTCCAAAGAGACAGCAGACAATGAGCAGTTCTTC.